The rows below give T cell receptor beta chains drawn from one sample of a study of graft-versus-host responses after intestinal transplantation. The antigens of these receptors remain unknown. The assay was immunoSEQ multiplex PCR, and TCRdb's table has in-frame clones only and misses some. The sample holds 85,000 to 100,000 clones, more than 85% seen once. The input for sequencing was unstimulated CD4+ T cells sorted from spleen or lymph node cells, taken before transplant. These receptors originate from a human donor who was the organ donor for an intestinal transplant. The CDR3 runs from the conserved cysteine through the conserved F or W. A D gene is named only where the DNA matches it firmly. Where a row states a size, it is once, few, many or the class of an expanded clone; other rows omit it.

v_call	d_call	j_call	clone_size	cdr3_aa	cdr3_nt
TRBV13	TRBD1	TRBJ1-6	-	CASSGGEGTGRNSPLHF	TGTGCCAGCAGCGGTGGGGAGGGGACAGGGAGGAATTCACCCCTCCACTTT
TRBV4-1	TRBD1	TRBJ1-5	-	CASSTGVSFQPQHF	TGCGCCAGCAGTACAGGGGTAAGTTTTCAGCCCCAGCATTTT
TRBV18	TRBD1	TRBJ1-1	-	CASSPPRAGGMSAEAFF	TGTGCCAGCTCACCACCGAGGGCAGGGGGTATGTCGGCTGAAGCTTTCTTT
TRBV9	-	TRBJ2-1	once	CASSVGGGGLGNEQFF	TGTGCCAGCAGCGTAGGAGGGGGGGGATTGGGCAATGAGCAGTTCTTC
TRBV2	-	TRBJ2-2	-	CASKSLTNTGELFF	TGTGCCAGCAAAAGCCTAACGAACACCGGGGAGCTGTTTTTT
TRBV14	-	TRBJ2-6	-	CASSQVVRASGANVLTF	TGTGCCAGCAGCCAAGTCGTGAGGGCATCCGGGGCCAACGTCCTGACTTTC
TRBV6-5	TRBD1	TRBJ1-1	-	CASRQTGKTEAFF	TGTGCCAGCAGACAGACAGGGAAAACTGAAGCTTTCTTT
TRBV28	-	TRBJ2-7	-	CASRTVYEQYF	TGTGCCAGCAGGACAGTCTACGAGCAGTACTTC
TRBV9	-	TRBJ1-1	-	CASSVGRGMSPEAFF	TGTGCCAGCAGCGTCGGAAGAGGGATGAGCCCTGAAGCTTTCTTT
TRBV9	-	TRBJ2-7	-	CASSVSGVGLYEQYF	TGTGCCAGCAGCGTATCAGGGGTGGGGCTCTACGAGCAGTACTTC
TRBV28	TRBD2	TRBJ2-4	-	CASRPRGGLAKNIQYF	TGTGCCAGCAGACCCCGGGGGGGGCTAGCCAAAAACATTCAGTACTTC
TRBV28	-	TRBJ2-5	once	CASRPRQKETQYF	TGTGCCAGCAGACCGCGACAGAAAGAGACCCAGTACTTC
TRBV10-3	-	TRBJ1-5	-	CAISREGQPQHF	TGTGCCATCAGTCGAGAGGGTCAGCCCCAGCATTTT
TRBV18	-	TRBJ2-2	-	CASSTLGEGGELFF	TGTGCCAGCTCGACTCTCGGTGAGGGCGGGGAGCTGTTTTTT
TRBV18	TRBD1	TRBJ2-1	-	CASSLGTGIYNEQFF	TGTGCCAGCTCACTAGGGACAGGGATTTACAATGAGCAGTTCTTC
TRBV7-3	-	TRBJ2-1	-	CASSVTPGGYNEQFF	TGTGCCAGCAGCGTAACACCCGGGGGCTACAATGAGCAGTTCTTC
TRBV29-1	-	TRBJ2-1	-	CSAGLQRTQRNEQFF	TGCAGCGCCGGTCTCCAGCGGACCCAGCGCAATGAGCAGTTCTTC
TRBV6-6	-	TRBJ1-5	-	CASSYSPGQPQHF	TGTGCCAGCAGTTACAGTCCGGGACAGCCCCAGCATTTT
TRBV10-3	-	TRBJ2-1	-	CAISGGQGNEQFF	TGTGCCATCAGCGGGGGGCAGGGTAATGAGCAGTTCTTC
TRBV6-1	-	TRBJ2-3	-	CASSRKEGTDTQYF	TGTGCCAGCAGCCGAAAGGAGGGTACAGATACGCAGTATTTT
TRBV4-1	TRBD2	TRBJ2-3	few	CASSQGGAGGNTQYF	TGCGCCAGCAGCCAAGGGGGAGCGGGGGGGAATACGCAGTATTTT
TRBV5-1	-	TRBJ2-3	-	CASSSEETVPDTQYF	TGCGCCAGCAGCTCGGAGGAGACGGTCCCGGATACGCAGTATTTT
TRBV7-8	-	TRBJ1-1	-	CASNLGGGMNTEAFF	TGTGCCAGCAACCTGGGAGGAGGAATGAACACTGAAGCTTTCTTT
TRBV18	-	TRBJ1-1	-	CASSPNGGVNTEAFF	TGTGCCAGCTCACCAAATGGCGGAGTGAACACTGAAGCTTTCTTT
TRBV15	-	TRBJ1-1	-	CATSGYRALNTEAFF	TGTGCCACCAGCGGATACAGGGCTCTGAACACTGAAGCTTTCTTT
TRBV2	-	TRBJ2-5	once	CAISRLAAQETQYF	TGTGCCATTTCCCGGTTAGCGGCGCAAGAGACCCAGTACTTC
TRBV2	TRBD2	TRBJ2-3	-	CASSELVWGGTDTQYF	TGTGCCAGCAGTGAGTTAGTGTGGGGAGGGACAGATACGCAGTATTTT
TRBV2	TRBD1	TRBJ2-1	-	CASSAPGQGRYNEQFF	TGTGCCAGCAGCGCGCCGGGACAGGGGAGGTACAATGAGCAGTTCTTC
TRBV5-4	TRBD2	TRBJ2-1	-	CASSFLLAGYNEQFF	TGTGCCAGCAGCTTTCTACTAGCGGGGTACAATGAGCAGTTCTTC
TRBV4-1	-	TRBJ1-4	-	CASSQAREGEKLFF	TGCGCCAGCAGCCAAGCGCGGGAAGGGGAAAAACTGTTTTTT
TRBV5-6	TRBD2	TRBJ2-2	-	CASSLLGLAGTAGELFF	TGTGCCAGCAGCTTGTTGGGACTAGCGGGAACGGCCGGGGAGCTGTTTTTT
TRBV4-1	TRBD2	TRBJ2-1	-	CASSQDLPSGYNEQFF	TGCGCCAGCAGCCAAGATCTACCTAGCGGCTACAATGAGCAGTTCTTC
TRBV5-6	-	TRBJ1-2	few	CASSLMGTTPYGYTF	TGTGCCAGCAGCTTGATGGGGACAACTCCTTATGGCTACACCTTC
TRBV2	TRBD1	TRBJ2-5	-	CASSRDRAAPETQYF	TGTGCCAGCAGTCGAGACAGGGCCGCCCCAGAGACCCAGTACTTC
TRBV5-1	-	TRBJ2-1	-	CASSLVVLSYNEQFF	TGCGCCAGCAGCTTGGTAGTTCTCTCCTACAATGAGCAGTTCTTC
TRBV6-1	-	TRBJ2-1	-	CASRPRDTTYNEQFF	TGTGCCAGCAGGCCCCGGGACACGACTTACAATGAGCAGTTCTTC
TRBV7-9	-	TRBJ1-2	-	CASSLTSSGLGYGYTF	TGTGCCAGCAGCCTCACCAGCAGCGGGCTCGGGTATGGCTACACCTTC
TRBV12-5	-	TRBJ2-3	-	CASGLVGTQYF	TGTGCTAGTGGTTTGGTCGGTACGCAGTATTTT
TRBV7-6	-	TRBJ2-1	-	CASSFSQEKNNEQFF	TGTGCCAGCAGCTTCTCCCAGGAAAAGAACAATGAGCAGTTCTTC
TRBV28	-	TRBJ1-2	-	CASSMTGFYGYTF	TGTGCCAGCAGCATGACAGGATTCTATGGCTACACCTTC
TRBV30	TRBD2	TRBJ2-3	-	CAWSVKLSGRTDTQYF	TGTGCCTGGAGTGTAAAGCTCAGCGGGAGAACAGATACGCAGTATTTT
TRBV11-3	TRBD1	TRBJ1-1	-	CASSRRGQAEAFF	TGTGCCAGCAGCAGAAGGGGACAGGCCGAAGCTTTCTTT
TRBV6-5	TRBD1	TRBJ2-7	-	CASSLAGGSNEQYF	TGTGCCAGCAGTTTGGCAGGGGGCAGCAACGAGCAGTACTTC
TRBV7-9	TRBD1	TRBJ2-7	-	CASSHIGQGDVYEQYF	TGTGCCAGCAGCCACATAGGACAGGGGGATGTCTACGAGCAGTACTTC
TRBV19	TRBD1	TRBJ1-4	-	CASSIVGTGGASHEKLFF	TGTGCCAGTAGTATAGTCGGGACAGGGGGCGCTTCGCATGAAAAACTGTTTTTT
TRBV2	TRBD1	TRBJ2-2	-	CASSATGTARSTGELFF	TGTGCCAGCAGTGCCACTGGGACAGCTCGTAGCACCGGGGAGCTGTTTTTT
TRBV6-5	TRBD1	TRBJ1-2	-	CASSYNTGGEGYTF	TGTGCCAGCAGTTACAACACAGGGGGGGAAGGCTACACCTTC
TRBV5-1	TRBD2	TRBJ2-7	-	CASSPRTRSDEQYF	TGCGCCAGCAGCCCGCGGACTAGGAGCGACGAGCAGTACTTC
TRBV5-1	TRBD2	TRBJ2-3	-	CASSLWSSGGTDTQYF	TGCGCCAGCAGCTTGTGGTCTAGCGGAGGCACAGATACGCAGTATTTT
TRBV5-4	TRBD1	TRBJ1-1	-	CASNQVDRVGTEAFF	TGTGCCAGCAACCAGGTGGACAGGGTTGGGACTGAAGCTTTCTTT
TRBV11-3	TRBD2	TRBJ2-2	-	CASSPGTSAGELFF	TGTGCCAGCAGCCCCGGGACTAGCGCCGGGGAGCTGTTTTTT
TRBV28	-	TRBJ1-2	-	CASSRRGQPNAGGYTF	TGTGCCAGCAGTCGAAGAGGACAGCCCAATGCCGGCGGCTACACCTTC
TRBV2	TRBD2	TRBJ2-3	-	CASSAGTNTDTQYF	TGTGCCAGCAGTGCTGGGACTAACACAGATACGCAGTATTTT
TRBV10-3	-	TRBJ1-5	-	CAISEATGSSNQPQHF	TGTGCCATCAGTGAGGCAACAGGGAGTAGCAATCAGCCCCAGCATTTT
TRBV30	TRBD2	TRBJ2-1	-	CAWSLGLAGEYEQFF	TGTGCCTGGAGTCTGGGACTAGCGGGAGAATATGAGCAGTTCTTC
TRBV2	TRBD1	TRBJ1-3	-	CASSPGTGARTIYF	TGTGCCAGCAGTCCCGGGACAGGGGCACGCACCATATATTTT
TRBV7-9	TRBD1	TRBJ1-2	-	CASSTGEVYTF	TGTGCCAGCAGCACAGGGGAGGTCTACACCTTC
TRBV27	-	TRBJ2-7	-	CASSSTGASYEQYF	TGTGCCAGCAGCTCGACTGGGGCCTCCTACGAGCAGTACTTC
TRBV6-1	-	TRBJ2-2	-	CASRITGGGTGELFF	TGTGCCAGCAGGATAACAGGGGGGGGTACCGGGGAGCTGTTTTTT
TRBV2	TRBD1	TRBJ1-2	-	CASSPTRQGSFYGYTF	TGTGCCAGCAGTCCAACCAGACAGGGGTCATTCTATGGCTACACCTTC